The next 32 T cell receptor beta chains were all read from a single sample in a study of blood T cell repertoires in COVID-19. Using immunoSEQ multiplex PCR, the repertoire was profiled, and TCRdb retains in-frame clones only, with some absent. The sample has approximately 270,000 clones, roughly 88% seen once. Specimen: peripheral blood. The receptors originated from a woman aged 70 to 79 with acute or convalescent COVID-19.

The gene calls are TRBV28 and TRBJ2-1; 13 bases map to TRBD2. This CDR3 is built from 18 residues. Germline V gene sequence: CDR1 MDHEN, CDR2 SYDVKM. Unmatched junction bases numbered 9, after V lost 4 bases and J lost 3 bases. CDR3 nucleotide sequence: TGTGCCAGCAGTTCCGTAGTAACTAGCGGGGGGGTCTACAATGAGCAGTTCTTC. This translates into CASSSVVTSGGVYNEQFF.

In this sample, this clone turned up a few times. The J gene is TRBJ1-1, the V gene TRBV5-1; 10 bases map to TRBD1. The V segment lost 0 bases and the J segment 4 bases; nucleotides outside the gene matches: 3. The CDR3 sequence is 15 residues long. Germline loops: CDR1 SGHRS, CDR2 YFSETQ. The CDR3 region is CASSLEGQGTTEAFF. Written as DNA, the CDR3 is TGCGCCAGCAGCTTGGAGGGACAGGGGACCACTGAAGCTTTCTTT.

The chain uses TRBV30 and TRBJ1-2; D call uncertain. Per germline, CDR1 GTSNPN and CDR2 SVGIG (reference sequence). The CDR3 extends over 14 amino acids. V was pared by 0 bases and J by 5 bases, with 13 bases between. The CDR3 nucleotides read TGTGCCTGGAGTGTACTGGCGACGGGTTATGGCTACACCTTC. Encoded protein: CAWSVLATGYGYTF.

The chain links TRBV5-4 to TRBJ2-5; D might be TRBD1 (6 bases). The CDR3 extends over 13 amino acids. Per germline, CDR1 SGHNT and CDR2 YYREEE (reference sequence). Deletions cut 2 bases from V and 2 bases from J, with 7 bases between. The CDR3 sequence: CASSFGQQETQYF. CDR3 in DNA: TGTGCCAGCAGCTTCGGACAGCAAGAGACCCAGTACTTC.

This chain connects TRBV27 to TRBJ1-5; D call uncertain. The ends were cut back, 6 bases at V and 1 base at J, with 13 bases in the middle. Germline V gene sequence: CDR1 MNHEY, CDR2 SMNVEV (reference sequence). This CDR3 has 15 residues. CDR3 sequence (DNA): TGTGCCAGCAGCGAGCGGGCCTACAGCAATCAGCCCCAGCATTTT. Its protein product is CASSERAYSNQPQHF.

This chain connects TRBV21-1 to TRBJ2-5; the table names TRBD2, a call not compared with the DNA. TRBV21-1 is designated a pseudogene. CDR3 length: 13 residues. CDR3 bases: TGTGCCAGAAGAGAGTTAGGGGGACTAGCAGGGTACTTC. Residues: CARRELGGLAGYF.

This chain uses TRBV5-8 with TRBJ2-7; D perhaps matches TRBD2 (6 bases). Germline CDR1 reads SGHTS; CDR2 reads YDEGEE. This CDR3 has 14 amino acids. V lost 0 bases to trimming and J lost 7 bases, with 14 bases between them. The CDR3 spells CASSLGLTAGEQYF. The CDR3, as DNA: TGTGCCAGCAGCTTGGGACTTACTGCGGGGGAGCAGTACTTC.

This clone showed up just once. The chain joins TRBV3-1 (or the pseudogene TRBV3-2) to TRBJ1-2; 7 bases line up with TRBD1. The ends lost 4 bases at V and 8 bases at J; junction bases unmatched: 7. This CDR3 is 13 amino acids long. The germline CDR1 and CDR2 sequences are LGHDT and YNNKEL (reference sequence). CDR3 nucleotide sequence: TGTGCCAGCAGCCCCCAGGGGGTCGGCGGCTACACCTTC. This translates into CASSPQGVGGYTF.

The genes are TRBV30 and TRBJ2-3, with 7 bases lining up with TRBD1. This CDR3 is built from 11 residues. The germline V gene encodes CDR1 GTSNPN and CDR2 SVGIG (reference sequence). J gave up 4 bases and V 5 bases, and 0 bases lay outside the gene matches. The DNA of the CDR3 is TGTGCCTGGCAGGGGGCAGATACGCAGTATTTT. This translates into CAWQGADTQYF.

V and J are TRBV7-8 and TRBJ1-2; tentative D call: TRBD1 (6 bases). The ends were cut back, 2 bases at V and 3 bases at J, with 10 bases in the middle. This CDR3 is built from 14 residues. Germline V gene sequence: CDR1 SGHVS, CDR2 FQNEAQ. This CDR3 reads CASSLQGWHYGYTF. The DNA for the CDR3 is TGTGCCAGCAGCTTACAGGGGTGGCACTATGGCTACACCTTC. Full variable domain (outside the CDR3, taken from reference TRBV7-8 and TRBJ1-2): GAGVSQSPRYKVAKRGQDVALRCDPISGHVSLFWYQQALGQGPEFLTYFQNEAQLDKSGLPSDRFFAERPEGSVSTLKIQRTQQEDSAVYLCASSLQGWHYGYTFGSGTRLTVV.

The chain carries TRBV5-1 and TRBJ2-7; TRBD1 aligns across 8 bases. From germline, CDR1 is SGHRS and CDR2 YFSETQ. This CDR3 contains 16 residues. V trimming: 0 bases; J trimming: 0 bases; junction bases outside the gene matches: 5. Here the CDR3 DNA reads TGCGCCAGCAGCTTGGCGGGACAGGCCATCTCCTACGAGCAGTACTTC. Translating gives CASSLAGQAISYEQYF.

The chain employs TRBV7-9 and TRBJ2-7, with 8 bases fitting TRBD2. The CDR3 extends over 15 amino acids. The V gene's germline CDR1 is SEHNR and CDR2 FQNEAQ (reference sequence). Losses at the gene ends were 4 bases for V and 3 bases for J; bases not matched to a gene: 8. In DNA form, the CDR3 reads TGTGCCAGCAGCTCCCTAGCGGGCATCCTCTACGAGCAGTACTTC. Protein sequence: CASSSLAGILYEQYF.

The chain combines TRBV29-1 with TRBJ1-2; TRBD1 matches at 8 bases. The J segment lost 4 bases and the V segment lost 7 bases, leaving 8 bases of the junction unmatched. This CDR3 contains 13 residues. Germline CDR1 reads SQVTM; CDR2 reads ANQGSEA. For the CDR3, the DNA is TGCAGCGCAACGACAGGGGATGGCTATGGCTACACCTTC. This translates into CSATTGDGYGYTF.

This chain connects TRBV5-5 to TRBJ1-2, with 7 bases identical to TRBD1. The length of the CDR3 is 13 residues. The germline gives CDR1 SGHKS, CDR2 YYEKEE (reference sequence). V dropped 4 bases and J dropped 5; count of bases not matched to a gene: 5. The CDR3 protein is CASSPGQQYGYTF. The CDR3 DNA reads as TGTGCCAGCAGCCCGGGACAGCAATATGGCTACACCTTC.

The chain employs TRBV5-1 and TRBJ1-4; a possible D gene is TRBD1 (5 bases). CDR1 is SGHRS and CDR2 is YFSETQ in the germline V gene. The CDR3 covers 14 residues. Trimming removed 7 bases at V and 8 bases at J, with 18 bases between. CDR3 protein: CASGLGTYGEKLFF. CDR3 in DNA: TGCGCCAGCGGACTGGGGACTTACGGGGAAAAACTGTTTTTT.

CDR3 in amino acids: CASSYRGGYGYTF. In DNA, the CDR3 is TGTGCCAGCAGTTACCGTGGGGGGTATGGCTACACCTTC. This chain uses TRBV6-2 or TRBV6-3 with TRBJ1-2, with D maybe TRBD1 (5 bases). The CDR3 is 13 amino acids. V lost 2 bases to trimming and J lost 5 bases, with 9 bases between them. Germline loops: CDR1 MNHEY, CDR2 SVGEGT.

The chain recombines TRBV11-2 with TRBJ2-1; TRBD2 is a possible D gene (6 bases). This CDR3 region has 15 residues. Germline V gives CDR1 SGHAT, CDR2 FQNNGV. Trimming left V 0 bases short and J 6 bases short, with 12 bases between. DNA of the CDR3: TGTGCCAGCAGCTTAGATAGGCCTAGCGCCAATGAGCAGTTCTTC. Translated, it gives CASSLDRPSANEQFF.

The CDR3 protein is CASRGGSETQYF. In DNA form, the CDR3 reads TGCGCCAGCCGGGGGGGTTCAGAGACCCAGTACTTC. V is TRBV5-1 and J is TRBJ2-5, with 8 positions matching TRBD2. The CDR3 has 12 amino acids. With V trimmed by 7 bases and J by 4 bases, 3 bases remained unmatched. Germline CDR1 and CDR2: SGHRS and YFSETQ.

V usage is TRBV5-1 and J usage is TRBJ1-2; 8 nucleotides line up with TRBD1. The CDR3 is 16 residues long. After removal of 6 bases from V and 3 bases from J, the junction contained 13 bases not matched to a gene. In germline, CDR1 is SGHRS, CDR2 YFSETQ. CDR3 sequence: CASTLGQGAPYYGYTF. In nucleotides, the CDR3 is TGCGCCAGCACCCTGGGGCAGGGGGCCCCATACTATGGCTACACCTTC.

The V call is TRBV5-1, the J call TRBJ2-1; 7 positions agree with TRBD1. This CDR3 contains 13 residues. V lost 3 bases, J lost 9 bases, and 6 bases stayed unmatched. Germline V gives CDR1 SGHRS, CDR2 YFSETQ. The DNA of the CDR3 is TGCGCCAGCAGCTACCGACAGGGCAGTGAGCAGTTCTTC. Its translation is CASSYRQGSEQFF.

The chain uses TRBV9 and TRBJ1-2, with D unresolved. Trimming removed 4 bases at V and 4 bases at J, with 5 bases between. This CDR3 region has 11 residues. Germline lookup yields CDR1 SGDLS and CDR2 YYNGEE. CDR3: CASSPFYGYTF. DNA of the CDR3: TGTGCCAGCAGCCCCTTCTATGGCTACACCTTC.

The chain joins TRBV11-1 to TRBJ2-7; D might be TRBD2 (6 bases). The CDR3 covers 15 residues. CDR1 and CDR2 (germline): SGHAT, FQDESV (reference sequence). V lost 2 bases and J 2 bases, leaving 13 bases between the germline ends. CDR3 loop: CASSLSDGGPYEQYF. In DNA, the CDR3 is TGTGCCAGCAGCTTATCCGACGGGGGACCCTACGAGCAGTACTTC.

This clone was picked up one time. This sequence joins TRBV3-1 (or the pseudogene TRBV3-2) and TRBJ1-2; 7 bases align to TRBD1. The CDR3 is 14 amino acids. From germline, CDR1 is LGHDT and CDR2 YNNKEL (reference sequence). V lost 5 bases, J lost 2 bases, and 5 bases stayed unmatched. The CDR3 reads CASSFRGQNYGYTF. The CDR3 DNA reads TGTGCCAGCAGCTTTAGGGGGCAAAACTATGGCTACACCTTC.

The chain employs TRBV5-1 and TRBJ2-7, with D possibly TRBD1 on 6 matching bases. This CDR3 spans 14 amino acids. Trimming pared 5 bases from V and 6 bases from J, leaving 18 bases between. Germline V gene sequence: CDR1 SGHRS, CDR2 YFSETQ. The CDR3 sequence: CASRRSAGAIEQYF. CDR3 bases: TGCGCCAGCAGAAGGAGCGCAGGGGCGATCGAGCAGTACTTC.

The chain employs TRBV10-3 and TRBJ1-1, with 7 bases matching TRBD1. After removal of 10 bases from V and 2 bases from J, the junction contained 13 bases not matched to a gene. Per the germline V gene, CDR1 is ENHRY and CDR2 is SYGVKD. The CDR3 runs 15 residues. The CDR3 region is CATRGGEEANTEAFF. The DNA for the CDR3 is TGTGCCACCAGGGGGGGAGAGGAGGCAAACACTGAAGCTTTCTTT.

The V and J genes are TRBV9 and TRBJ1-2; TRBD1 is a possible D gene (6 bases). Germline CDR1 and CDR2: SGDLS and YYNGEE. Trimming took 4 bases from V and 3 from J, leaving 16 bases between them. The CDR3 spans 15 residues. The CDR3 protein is CASSHPPGHHYGYTF. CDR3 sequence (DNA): TGTGCCAGCAGCCACCCCCCGGGACACCACTATGGCTACACCTTC.

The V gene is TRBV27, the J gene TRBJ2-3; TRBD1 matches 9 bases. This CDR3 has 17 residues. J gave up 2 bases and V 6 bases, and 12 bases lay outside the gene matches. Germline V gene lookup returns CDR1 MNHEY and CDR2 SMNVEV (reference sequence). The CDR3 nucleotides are TGTGCCAGCAGCCTCCAAGAGGGGGACAGGGACACAGATACGCAGTATTTT. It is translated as CASSLQEGDRDTDTQYF.

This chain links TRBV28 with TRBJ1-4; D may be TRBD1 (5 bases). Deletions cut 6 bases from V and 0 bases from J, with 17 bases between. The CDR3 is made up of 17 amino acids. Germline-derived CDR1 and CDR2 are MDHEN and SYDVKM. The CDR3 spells CASSPQGRPATNEKLFF. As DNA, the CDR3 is TGTGCCAGCAGCCCCCAGGGCAGACCCGCAACTAATGAAAAACTGTTTTTT. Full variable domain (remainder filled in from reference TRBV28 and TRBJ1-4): DVKVTQSSRYLVKRTGEKVFLECVQDMDHENMFWYRQDPGLGLRLIYFSYDVKMKEKGDIPEGYSVSREKKERFSLILESASTNQTSMYLCASSPQGRPATNEKLFFGSGTQLSVL.

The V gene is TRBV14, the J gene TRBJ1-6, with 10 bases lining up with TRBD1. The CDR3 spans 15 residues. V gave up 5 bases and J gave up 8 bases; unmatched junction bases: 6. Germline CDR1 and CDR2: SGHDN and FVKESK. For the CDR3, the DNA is TGTGCCAGCAGCGTCCGACAGGGGGCTCATTCACCCCTCCACTTT. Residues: CASSVRQGAHSPLHF.

CDR3 sequence: CATSRTGLYNEQFF. CDR3 sequence (DNA): TGTGCCACCAGTCGGACAGGGTTATACAATGAGCAGTTCTTC. The chain links TRBV24-1 to TRBJ2-1; TRBD1 matches 8 bases. V trimming: 6 bases; J trimming: 4 bases; junction bases outside the gene matches: 4. Looked up from germline, CDR1 is KGHDR and CDR2 is SFDVKD. The CDR3 is 14 amino acids.

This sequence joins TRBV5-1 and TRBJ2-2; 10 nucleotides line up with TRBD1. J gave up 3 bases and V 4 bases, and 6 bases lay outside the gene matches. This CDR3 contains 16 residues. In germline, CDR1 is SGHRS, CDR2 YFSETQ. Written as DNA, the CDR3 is TGCGCCAGCAGCCCGCTGACAGGGGGCTACACCGGGGAGCTGTTTTTT. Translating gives CASSPLTGGYTGELFF.

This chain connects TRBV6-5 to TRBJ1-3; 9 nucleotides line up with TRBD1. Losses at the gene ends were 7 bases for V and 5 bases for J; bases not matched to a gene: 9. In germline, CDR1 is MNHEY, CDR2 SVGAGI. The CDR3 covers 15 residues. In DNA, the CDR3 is TGTGCCAGCAAGACCCCGGGACAGGGAAGAAACACCATATATTTT. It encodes CASKTPGQGRNTIYF.